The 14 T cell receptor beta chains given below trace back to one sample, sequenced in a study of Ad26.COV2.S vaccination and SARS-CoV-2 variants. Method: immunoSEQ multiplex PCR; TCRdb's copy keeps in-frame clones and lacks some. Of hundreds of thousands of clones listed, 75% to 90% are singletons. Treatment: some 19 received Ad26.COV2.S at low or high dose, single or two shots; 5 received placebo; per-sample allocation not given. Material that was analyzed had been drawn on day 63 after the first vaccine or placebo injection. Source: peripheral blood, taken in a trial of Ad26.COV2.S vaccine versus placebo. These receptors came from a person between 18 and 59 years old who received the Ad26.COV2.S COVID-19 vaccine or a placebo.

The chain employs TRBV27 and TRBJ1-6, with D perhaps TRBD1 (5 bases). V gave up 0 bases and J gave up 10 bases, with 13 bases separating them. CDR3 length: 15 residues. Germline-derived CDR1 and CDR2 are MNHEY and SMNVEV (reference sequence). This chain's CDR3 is CASSLSWGSRSPLHF. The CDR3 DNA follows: TGTGCCAGCAGTTTATCGTGGGGGTCTCGGTCACCCCTCCACTTT.

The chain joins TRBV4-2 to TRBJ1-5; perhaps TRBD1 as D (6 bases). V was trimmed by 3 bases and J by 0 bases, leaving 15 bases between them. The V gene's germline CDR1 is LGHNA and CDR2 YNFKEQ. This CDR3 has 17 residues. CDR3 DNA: TGTGCCAGCAGCCATACCCCCGGACAGAATAGCAATCAGCCCCAGCATTTT. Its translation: CASSHTPGQNSNQPQHF.

The chain's CDR3 is CASSIGQYGYTF. In nucleotides, the CDR3 is TGTGCCAGTAGTATAGGACAATATGGCTACACCTTC. The chain recombines TRBV19 with TRBJ1-2; D gene uncertain. Trimming removed 1 base at V and 5 bases at J, with 5 bases between. The CDR3 spans 12 residues. Germline V gene lookup returns CDR1 LNHDA and CDR2 SQIVND (reference sequence).

The CDR3 nucleotides are TGCGCCAGCAGCTTGGCAGCGGGTGAGCAGTTCTTC. Protein: CASSLAAGEQFF. The rearrangement uses TRBV5-1 and TRBJ2-1, with a weak D call TRBD2 (6 bases). The CDR3 consists of 12 residues. The germline V gene encodes CDR1 SGHRS and CDR2 YFSETQ. V was trimmed by 0 bases and J by 9 bases, leaving 7 bases between them. Looking up the rest from reference TRBV5-1 and TRBJ2-1 gives the full variable domain: KAGVTQTPRYLIKTRGQQVTLSCSPISGHRSVSWYQQTPGQGLQFLFEYFSETQRNKGNFPGRFSGRQFSNSRSEMNVSTLELGDSALYLCASSLAAGEQFFGPGTRLTVL.

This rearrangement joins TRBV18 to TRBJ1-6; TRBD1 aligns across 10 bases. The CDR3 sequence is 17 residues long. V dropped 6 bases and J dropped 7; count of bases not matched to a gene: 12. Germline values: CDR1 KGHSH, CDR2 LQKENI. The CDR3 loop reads CASSPTGTGVGNSPLHF. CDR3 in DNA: TGTGCCAGCTCCCCAACCGGGACAGGGGTCGGGAATTCACCCCTCCACTTT.

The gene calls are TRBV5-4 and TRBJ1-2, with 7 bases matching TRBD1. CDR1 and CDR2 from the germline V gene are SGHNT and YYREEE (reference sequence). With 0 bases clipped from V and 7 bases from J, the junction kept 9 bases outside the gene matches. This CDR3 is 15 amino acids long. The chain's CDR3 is CASSLAGTVTFGYTF. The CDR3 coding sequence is TGTGCCAGCAGCTTGGCCGGGACAGTCACTTTTGGCTACACCTTC.

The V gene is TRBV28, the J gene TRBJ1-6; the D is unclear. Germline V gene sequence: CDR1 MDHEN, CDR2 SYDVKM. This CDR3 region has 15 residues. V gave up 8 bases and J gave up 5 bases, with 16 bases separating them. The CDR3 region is CASDRPSGNNSPLHF. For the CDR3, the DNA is TGTGCCAGCGATCGGCCTAGCGGAAATAATTCACCCCTCCACTTT.

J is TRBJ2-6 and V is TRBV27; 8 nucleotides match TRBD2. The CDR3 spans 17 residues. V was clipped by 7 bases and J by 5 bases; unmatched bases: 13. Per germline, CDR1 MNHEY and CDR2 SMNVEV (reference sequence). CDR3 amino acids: CASTISGTATRANVLTF. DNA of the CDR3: TGTGCCAGCACAATTAGCGGGACTGCTACGAGGGCCAACGTCCTGACTTTC.

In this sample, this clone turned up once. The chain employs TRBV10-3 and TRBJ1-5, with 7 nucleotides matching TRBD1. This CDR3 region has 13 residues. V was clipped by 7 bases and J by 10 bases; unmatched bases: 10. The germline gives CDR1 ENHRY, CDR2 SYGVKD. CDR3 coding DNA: TGTGCCATCACCCAGGGGGGGGGCCATCCCCAGCATTTT. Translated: CAITQGGGHPQHF.

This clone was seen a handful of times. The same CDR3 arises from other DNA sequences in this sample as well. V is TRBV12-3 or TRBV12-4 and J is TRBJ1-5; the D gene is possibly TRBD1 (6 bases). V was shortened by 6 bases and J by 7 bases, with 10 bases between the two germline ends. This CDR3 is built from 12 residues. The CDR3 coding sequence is TGTGCCAGCAGGAGGGGGGAACAGCCCCAGCATTTT. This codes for CASRRGEQPQHF.

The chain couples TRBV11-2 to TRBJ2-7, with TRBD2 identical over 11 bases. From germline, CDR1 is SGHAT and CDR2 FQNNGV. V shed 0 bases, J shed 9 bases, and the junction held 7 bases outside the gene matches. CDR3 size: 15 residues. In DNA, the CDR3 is TGTGCCAGCAGCTTAGAGAAGGCTAGCGGGGGGTCGCAGTACTTC. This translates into CASSLEKASGGSQYF. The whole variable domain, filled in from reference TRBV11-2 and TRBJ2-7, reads EAGVAQSPRYKIIEKRQSVAFWCNPISGHATLYWYQQILGQGPKLLIQFQNNGVVDDSQLPKDRFSAERLKGVDSTLKIQPAKLEDSAVYLCASSLEKASGGSQYFGPGTRLTVT.

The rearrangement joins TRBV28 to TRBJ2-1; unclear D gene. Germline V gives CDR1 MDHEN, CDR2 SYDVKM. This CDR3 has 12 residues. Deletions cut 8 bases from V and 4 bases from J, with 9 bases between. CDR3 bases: TGTGCCAGCGCCACTCCATACAATGAGCAGTTCTTC. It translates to CASATPYNEQFF.

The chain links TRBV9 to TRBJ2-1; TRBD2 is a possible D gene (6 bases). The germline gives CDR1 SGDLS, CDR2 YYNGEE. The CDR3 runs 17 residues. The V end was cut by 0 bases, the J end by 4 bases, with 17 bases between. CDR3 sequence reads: CASSVARESPRYNEQFF. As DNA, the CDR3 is TGTGCCAGCAGCGTAGCACGGGAGTCACCGCGATACAATGAGCAGTTCTTC.

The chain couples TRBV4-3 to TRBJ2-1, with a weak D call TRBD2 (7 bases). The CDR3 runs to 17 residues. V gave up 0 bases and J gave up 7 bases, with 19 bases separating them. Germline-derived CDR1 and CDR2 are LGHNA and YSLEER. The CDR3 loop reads CASSQDWRGGLGNEQFF. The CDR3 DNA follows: TGCGCCAGCAGCCAAGATTGGAGGGGGGGGCTGGGTAATGAGCAGTTCTTC.